This TCR beta chain was identified during a study of blood T cell repertoires in COVID-19. Study context: From T cells, B-cell-depleted T cells, or PBMCs came the material, which was cDNA or gDNA.

The CDR3 is made up of 14 amino acids. Germline assignment: CDR1 KGHDR and CDR2 SFDVKD. The trim removed 3 bases at V and 5 bases at J, leaving 5 bases unmatched. The data were produced by immunoSEQ multiplex PCR, yet TCRdb's version contains in-frame clones alone and is incomplete. The sample holds tens of thousands of clones, approximately 83% seen once. This clone appeared a single time. Sequences were obtained from peripheral blood. The V and J genes are TRBV24-1 and TRBJ2-7, with 8 bases aligning to TRBD2. The clonotype originates from a man aged 25-45 years with COVID-19, enrolled during active disease. Here the CDR3 DNA reads TGTGCCACCAGTGATATCGCGGGAGGCCACGAGCAGTACTTC. Protein product: CATSDIAGGHEQYF.